This T cell receptor (beta chain) is drawn from a study of breast tumors, draining lymph nodes, adjacent tissues (dated by TCRdb to 2016 to 2017). General notes on the study: TCR beta repertoires were compared across tumor, adjacent nontumor tissue and axillary lymph nodes obtained from breast cancer patients. In human breast cancer, the study set out to assess how tumor, surrounding tissue and draining lymph node repertoires relate to one another and whether T cells might be exchanged between them. Study-level results and caveats: The similarity between tumor and nontumor tissue repertoires was significantly greater in luminal-like breast cancer than in basal-like breast cancer. The conclusion that tumor T cells originate in lymph nodes was framed as consistent with a hypothesis rather than directly demonstrated. A scenario in which most tumor T cells derive from the lymph node and then expand within tumor tissue was judged to be consistent with the data. T-cell repertoire diversity in tumors was found to be lower than in lymph nodes but higher than in nontumor tissue, and preferential V and J gene usage was observed.

Sequenced using an Illumina HiSeq 2000. TCR beta chain libraries were generated through multiplex PCR amplification. High-throughput sequencing was used to analyze the amplified TCR beta chain products. In TCRdb, the public reads were trimmed at Q25 with fastp and aligned with MiXCR, with productive beta chains retained. Each CDR3 protein gets just one entry, which takes the most common genes and DNA from the rows behind it. Here the sample has 70,000 or so distinct CDR3 sequences; over 40% occur a single time. The ten largest clones take up more than 7.5% of the sample. CDR1 and CDR2 are read off the germline V gene (reference sequence) as LNHDA and SQIVND. Trimming accounts for 5 bases at V and 4 bases at J, while the number of junction bases matched to no gene is 17. The cysteine opens and the phenylalanine closes a CDR3 of 18 amino acids. Just the 54-base CDR3 DNA is kept, in frame starting at base 1.

As concerns this clonotype: What antigen it recognizes has not been identified. Base quality data are lacking; no much larger clone is found one base away.

Sequencing was carried out using breast tumor tissue. The V and J segments used are TRBV19 and TRBJ1-1; TRBD1 lines up with 9 middle nucleotides. This clonotype was obtained from a female donor with breast cancer. Some clones in this sample may be carry-over from other donors' samples. The nucleotide sequence is TGTGCCAGTAGTCTCCGCCGGGACAGGGATACGTTGCCCACTGAAGCTTTCTTT. This yields the protein CASSLRRDRDTLPTEAFF.